This TCR beta chain was captured in a study of beta chain features in type 1 diabetes. With respect to this clone: Its antigen is unknown.

All of the isolated RNA was reverse transcribed, so expressed TCRB transcripts were sequenced. The assay was immunoSEQ multiplex PCR, and TCRdb's table has in-frame clones only and misses some. Of 360,000 or so clones listed, roughly a fifth are singletons. General study findings and limits: The naive, central memory and Treg TCRB repertoires of patients appeared to be more similar to one another than those of healthy donors.

Averaging around 120 mL, one heparinised blood draw came from each individual donor. The CDR3 has 14 amino acids. V was shortened by 3 bases and J by 6 bases, with 16 bases between the two germline ends. Germline CDR1 reads SGHRS; CDR2 reads YFSETQ. This receptor was taken from a woman under 30 in good health. The source material was naive CD4+ T cells from blood. The rearrangement links TRBV5-1 to TRBJ2-7, with a tentative D call TRBD2 (7 bases). The CDR3, as DNA: TGCGCCAGCAGCTCGGGGCCTAGGGGGGGCGAGCAGTACTTC. This translates into CASSSGPRGGEQYF.